The 27 T cell receptor beta chains below all came from one sample that was sequenced in a study. In TCRdb, the 5' RACE reads were re-called with MiXCR into one record per CDR3 protein. The repertoire holds about 53,000 distinct CDR3 sequences, with approximately 25% as singletons. The sample consisted of tumor-infiltrating naive CD4+ T cells sorted from the breast tumor. Subset in this sample: naive CD4+ T cells, CD4+CD45RA+CD25-. These receptors originate from a female donor with breast cancer.

This clonotype occurred a few times. This chain links TRBV6-5 with TRBJ1-4, with D tentatively TRBD1 (5 bases). V lost 2 bases to trimming and J lost 7 bases, with 11 bases between them. CDR1 and CDR2 (germline): MNHEY, SVGAGI. The CDR3 consists of 14 residues. The CDR3 spells CASSYGAAGEKLFF. The CDR3 region has the DNA TGTGCCAGCAGTTACGGGGCAGCTGGTGAAAAACTGTTTTTT.

V and J are TRBV6-2 or TRBV6-3 and TRBJ2-4; 9 positions agree with TRBD1. Germline V CDR1 and CDR2: MNHEY, SVGEGT. The CDR3 has 14 amino acids. The ends lost 7 bases at V and 6 bases at J; junction bases unmatched: 7. DNA of the CDR3: TGTGCCAGCACTAGGACAGGGGTAGGAAACATTCAGTACTTC. It encodes CASTRTGVGNIQYF.

The chain carries TRBV20-1 and TRBJ1-2; no clear D. Between the trimmed V and J ends, which lost 2 bases and 1 base, there was a span of 11 bases. The CDR3 contains 14 residues. Germline V gives CDR1 DFQATT, CDR2 SNEGSKA (reference sequence). The CDR3 nucleotides read TGCAGTGCTAGAACTTCCGGGAGTAACTATGGCTACACCTTC. Translating gives CSARTSGSNYGYTF.

As concerns this clonotype: This may arise from a read error, as a much more abundant clone is one base away. Without the conserved terminal phenylalanine or tryptophan, this CDR3 likely stems from a read error. The chain joins TRBV20-1 to TRBJ2-3; 8 bases line up with TRBD2. The germline CDR1 and CDR2 sequences are DFQATT and SNEGSKA (reference sequence). V gave up 6 bases and J gave up 7 bases; unmatched junction bases: 12. The CDR3 is 14 amino acids. CDR3 nucleotide sequence: TGCAGTGCCATAGCGGGAATCGAATGGCATACGCAGTATTTA. Protein product: CSAIAGIEWHTQYL.

The rearrangement uses TRBV7-9 and TRBJ2-7; maybe TRBD2 (5 bases). Between the trimmed V and J ends, which lost 1 base and 6 bases, there was a span of 10 bases. This CDR3 contains 13 residues. Germline V gene lookup returns CDR1 SEHNR and CDR2 FQNEAQ (reference sequence). The CDR3 nucleotides read TGTGCCAGCAGCTTAGTGGAGCGGACCGAGCAGTACTTC. This encodes CASSLVERTEQYF.

This clonotype turned up a few times. The chain is built from TRBV20-1 and TRBJ2-3; perhaps TRBD2 as D (6 bases). Germline assignment: CDR1 DFQATT and CDR2 SNEGSKA (reference sequence). CDR3 length: 14 amino acids. Trimming took 4 bases from V and 6 from J, leaving 17 bases between them. CDR3 in amino acids: CSAMRGSNRDTQYF. Here the CDR3 DNA reads TGCAGTGCTATGCGGGGCTCAAACCGGGATACGCAGTATTTT.

The genes are TRBV20-1 and TRBJ2-5; D is possibly TRBD2 (6 bases). Trimming pared 3 bases from V and 5 bases from J, leaving 19 bases between. The CDR3 totals 15 residues. CDR1 and CDR2 from the germline V gene are DFQATT and SNEGSKA (reference sequence). Here the CDR3 DNA reads TGCAGTGCTAGTCTGGAGGATTTGGGGAGGGAGACCCAGTACTTC. Translating gives CSASLEDLGRETQYF.

Many counts were recorded for this clonotype. The chain has TRBV12-3 or TRBV12-4 and TRBJ1-2, with D possibly being TRBD1 (6 bases). The CDR3 length is 15 residues. V shed 6 bases and J shed 3 bases, with 17 bases lying between them. CDR3 bases: TGTGCCAGCAGCTTGGTGGGGGCTGGTGACTATGGCTACACCTTC. Protein product: CASSLVGAGDYGYTF.

The table lists this clonotype with a few counts. The J gene is TRBJ2-4, the V gene TRBV2, with D tentatively TRBD1 or TRBD2 (5 bases each). This CDR3 comprises 14 residues. Germline CDR1 is SNHLY and CDR2 is FYNNEI. V shed 4 bases and J shed 10 bases, with 17 bases lying between them. The CDR3 DNA follows: TGTGCCAGCAGTGCCGGGACCCGGGGAAGGATTCAGTACTTC. Its protein product is CASSAGTRGRIQYF.

This chain connects TRBV7-9 to TRBJ1-2; no reliable D call. V lost 5 bases to trimming and J lost 4 bases, with 11 bases between them. The V gene's germline CDR1 is SEHNR and CDR2 FQNEAQ (reference sequence). The CDR3 has 13 amino acids. The DNA for the CDR3 is TGTGCCAGCAGCCCGGGCCTTTCCTATGGCTACACCTTC. The encoded protein is CASSPGLSYGYTF.

The J gene is TRBJ1-6, the V gene TRBV20-1; TRBD1 might be the D (6 bases). Trimming took off 3 bases at V and 3 bases at J, with 15 bases between the two ends. This CDR3 spans 16 amino acids. Germline V gene lookup returns CDR1 DFQATT and CDR2 SNEGSKA (reference sequence). CDR3 residues: CSARADRPLYNSPLHF. The CDR3 DNA reads as TGCAGTGCTAGGGCAGACAGGCCGCTCTATAATTCACCCCTCCACTTT.

The chain carries TRBV3-1 and TRBJ1-1; D possibly corresponds to TRBD1 (6 bases). The germline gives CDR1 LGHDT, CDR2 YNNKEL (reference sequence). This CDR3 has 12 residues. V was shortened by 2 bases and J by 11 bases, with 12 bases between the two germline ends. In DNA, the CDR3 is TGTGCCAGCAGCCAATCCGGACAGAGGGCTTTCTTT. Translated: CASSQSGQRAFF.

This clonotype was observed a few times. This sequence may be a read error, since a much larger clone differs from it by one base. The CDR3 sequence is CASRYRGNQPQHF. CDR3 coding DNA: TGTGCCAGCAGGTACAGGGGCAATCAGCCCCAGCATTTT. The chain carries TRBV6-5 and TRBJ1-5; tentative D call: TRBD1 (6 bases). Germline CDR1 and CDR2: MNHEY and SVGAGI. Deletions cut 6 bases from V and 2 bases from J, with 8 bases between. There are 13 residues in the CDR3.

The rearrangement joins TRBV29-1 to TRBJ1-2; D might be TRBD1 (5 bases). Trimming took 6 bases from V and 6 from J, leaving 17 bases between them. The germline gives CDR1 SQVTM, CDR2 ANQGSEA. The CDR3 consists of 13 residues. CDR3 protein: CSVATRGINGYTF. CDR3 sequence (DNA): TGCAGCGTGGCGACAAGGGGCATCAATGGCTACACCTTC.

The V and J genes are TRBV6-6 and TRBJ1-1; D gene uncertain. The germline gives CDR1 MNHNY, CDR2 SVGAGI (reference sequence). The CDR3 has 16 amino acids. V was clipped by 0 bases and J by 11 bases, with 22 bases between them. The CDR3 bases are TGTGCCAGCAGTTACTCGACCGCGGGCGGGATTAGATGGGCTTTCTTT. This sequence encodes CASSYSTAGGIRWAFF.

Notes on this clonotype: A much more abundant neighbour one base away suggests this may be a read error. The chain links TRBV6-6 to TRBJ1-5; D is unresolved. Looked up from germline, CDR1 is MNHNY and CDR2 is SVGAGI (reference sequence). There are 13 residues in the CDR3. For the CDR3, the DNA is TGTGCCAGCAGGGATTATAGCAATCCGCCCCAGCATTTT. Translation gives CASRDYSNPPQHF.

This clonotype was observed a few times. Here the CDR3 reads CASSVAGSAYNEQFF. In nucleotides, the CDR3 is TGTGCCAGCAGCGTAGCGGGGAGTGCCTACAATGAGCAGTTCTTC. J is TRBJ2-1 and V is TRBV9; possibly TRBD2 for D (5 bases). Germline assignment: CDR1 SGDLS and CDR2 YYNGEE. Deletions cut 0 bases from V and 2 bases from J, with 9 bases between. The CDR3 has 15 residues. The whole variable domain, filled in from reference TRBV9 and TRBJ2-1, reads DSGVTQTPKHLITATGQRVTLRCSPRSGDLSVYWYQQSLDQGLQFLIQYYNGEERAKGNILERFSAQQFPDLHSELNLSSLELGDSALYFCASSVAGSAYNEQFFGPGTRLTVL.

Worth noting for this clonotype: The CDR3 end shows no conserved phenylalanine or tryptophan, and so a read error is likely. This sequence joins TRBV29-1 and TRBJ2-1; TRBD1 might be the D (5 bases). The CDR3 totals 12 residues. The germline CDR1 and CDR2 sequences are SQVTM and ANQGSEA. The germline V and J ends were trimmed by 5 bases and 7 bases, with 12 bases remaining between them. Here the CDR3 DNA reads TGCAGCGTTACGGACACACCTAATGAGCAGTTCTCC. Translated, it gives CSVTDTPNEQFS.

The gene calls are TRBV5-1 and TRBJ2-3; D gene unclear. The CDR3 spans 16 residues. Trimming shortened V by 0 bases and J by 1 base, and 12 bases separated the two germline ends. Germline CDR1 and CDR2: SGHRS and YFSETQ. The DNA for the CDR3 is TGCGCCAGCAGCTTGGCCGGAAAAGGAGGCACAGATACGCAGTATTTT. Translation: CASSLAGKGGTDTQYF.

Only a few counts were recorded for this clonotype. The V gene is TRBV5-1, the J gene TRBJ1-5; no reliable D call. With 0 bases removed from V and 4 bases from J, the gap between germline ends came to 8 bases. CDR3 length equals 14 residues. The V gene's germline CDR1 is SGHRS and CDR2 YFSETQ. CDR3 nucleotide sequence: TGCGCCAGCAGCTTGGAAGGGATGAATCAGCCCCAGCATTTT. Residues: CASSLEGMNQPQHF.

This clonotype has only a few counts. This chain connects TRBV7-9 to TRBJ2-1, with 14 positions matching TRBD2. This CDR3 contains 19 residues. Germline CDR1 reads SEHNR; CDR2 reads FQNEAQ (reference sequence). V trimming: 1 base; J trimming: 0 bases; junction bases outside the gene matches: 5. CDR3 region: CASSLGGLAGDLSYNEQFF. CDR3 in DNA: TGTGCCAGCAGCTTAGGGGGACTAGCGGGGGACCTCTCCTACAATGAGCAGTTCTTC.

The J gene is TRBJ1-2, the V gene TRBV24-1; D gene unclear. CDR3 size: 14 residues. V dropped 3 bases and J dropped 7 bases, with 14 bases sitting between them. Germline assignment: CDR1 KGHDR and CDR2 SFDVKD. The CDR3 is CATSDPGTKGGYTF. DNA for the CDR3: TGTGCCACCAGTGATCCCGGAACAAAAGGTGGCTACACCTTC.

This clonotype was seen more than once but under ten times. The rearrangement uses TRBV20-1 and TRBJ2-7, with 8 bases aligning to TRBD2. Per germline, CDR1 DFQATT and CDR2 SNEGSKA (reference sequence). Trimming at V came to 0 bases and at J to 2 bases, leaving 15 bases not matched to a gene. The CDR3 runs 18 residues. CDR3 in DNA: TGCAGTGCTAGAGATAGTTGGGATAGCGGGAAGGACACCTACGAGCAGTACTTC. This codes for CSARDSWDSGKDTYEQYF.

The chain uses TRBV29-1 and TRBJ2-5; 8 positions agree with TRBD2. CDR1 and CDR2 (germline): SQVTM, ANQGSEA. The CDR3 contains 12 residues. V trimming: 5 bases; J trimming: 4 bases; junction bases outside the gene matches: 3. CDR3 loop: CSVRGGLETQYF. The DNA of the CDR3 is TGCAGCGTTCGGGGGGGTCTAGAGACCCAGTACTTC.

As for this clonotype: Because it lacks the conserved phenylalanine or tryptophan at the end, this CDR3 is likely a read error. The chain uses TRBV30 and TRBJ1-4; D is undetermined. Germline CDR1 and CDR2: GTSNPN and SVGIG (reference sequence). V was pared by 1 base and J by 7 bases, with 10 bases between. CDR3 length equals 13 residues. Here the CDR3 reads CAWSGTSSEKLFL. DNA for the CDR3: TGTGCCTGGAGTGGGACCTCCAGTGAAAAACTGTTTTTG.

This clonotype was counted between two and nine times. The chain recombines TRBV6-1 with TRBJ1-1, with a possible D match to TRBD1 (5 bases). The V gene's germline CDR1 is MNHNS and CDR2 SASEGT. This CDR3 region has 14 residues. V was trimmed by 1 base and J by 3 bases, leaving 9 bases between them. Written as DNA, the CDR3 is TGTGCCAGCAGTGAAGTCGACAGCGACACTGAAGCTTTCTTT. This codes for CASSEVDSDTEAFF.

This chain connects TRBV27 to TRBJ1-5; a weak D match, TRBD1 (5 bases). V lost 6 bases to trimming and J lost 3 bases, with 15 bases between them. Germline assignment: CDR1 MNHEY and CDR2 SMNVEV (reference sequence). The length of the CDR3 is 15 residues. This chain's CDR3 is CASRGTRQPNQPQHF. Here the CDR3 DNA reads TGTGCCAGCAGGGGGACGAGGCAGCCCAATCAGCCCCAGCATTTT.